The source of this TCR beta chain is a study of T cell clonotyping in hematopoietic cell transplantation. The study's findings and limits: Recipient TCR diversity dropped after transplant; expanded clonotypes rose from day 30 to 180.

Generated by immunoSEQ multiplex PCR, the TCRdb table keeps only in-frame clones and is missing some. Of several thousand clones listed, 65% to 85% are singletons. Stated time point: recipient sample about 28 days before transplant, after cytoreduction. As for this clone: Its antigen is not known.

There are 14 residues in the CDR3. Germline CDR1 and CDR2: MNHEY and SMNVEV (reference sequence). Trimming removed 8 bases at V and 7 bases at J, with 17 bases between. The chain links TRBV27 to TRBJ2-2; D perhaps matches TRBD1 (5 bases). The clonotype was recovered from a man between 60 and 75 years old with acute myeloid leukemia. Some clones in this sample may be carry-over from other donors' samples. Sequences were derived from peripheral blood mononuclear cells, sampled before stem cell transplant. CDR3 sequence: CASGAPTRIGELFF. As DNA, the CDR3 is TGTGCCAGCGGGGCCCCCACGCGGATCGGGGAGCTGTTTTTT.